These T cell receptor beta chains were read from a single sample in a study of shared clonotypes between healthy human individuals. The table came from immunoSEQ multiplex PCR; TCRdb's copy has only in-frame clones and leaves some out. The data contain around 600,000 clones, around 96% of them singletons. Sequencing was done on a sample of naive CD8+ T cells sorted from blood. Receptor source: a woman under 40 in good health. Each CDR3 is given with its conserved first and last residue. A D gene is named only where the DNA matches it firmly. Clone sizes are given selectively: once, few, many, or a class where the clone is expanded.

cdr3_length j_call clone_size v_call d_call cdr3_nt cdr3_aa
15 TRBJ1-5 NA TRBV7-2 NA TGTGCCAGCAGCTTAGGACCCTCCATGGATCAGCCCCAGCATTTT CASSLGPSMDQPQHF
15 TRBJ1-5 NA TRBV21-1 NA TGTGCCAGCAGCATCTCCGGGAAACAACATCAGCCCCAGCATTTT CASSISGKQHQPQHF
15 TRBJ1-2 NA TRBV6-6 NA TGTGCCAGCAGTTACGCGACACTTGCTAACTATGGCTACACCTTC CASSYATLANYGYTF
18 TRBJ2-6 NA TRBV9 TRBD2 TGTGCCAGCAGCCACACGGGACTAGCGGGTGGTGGGGCCAACGTCCTGACTTTC CASSHTGLAGGGANVLTF
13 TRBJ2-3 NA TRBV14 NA TGTGCCAGCAGCCTCGCCGGTCGAGATACGCAGTATTTT CASSLAGRDTQYF
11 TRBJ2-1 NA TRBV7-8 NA TGTGCCAGCAGTTCAAGCCATGAGCAGTTCTTC CASSSSHEQFF
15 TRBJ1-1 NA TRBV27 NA TGTGCCAGCAGTTCTGGGACTGGCTCCCGCACTGAAGCTTTCTTT CASSSGTGSRTEAFF
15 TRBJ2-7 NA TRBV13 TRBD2 TGTGCCAGCAGCCCAGGACTAGCGGGAGCGTACGAGCAGTACTTC CASSPGLAGAYEQYF
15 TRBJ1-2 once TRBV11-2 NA TGTGCCAGCAGTTCACAGAGTGGAGTAAACTATGGCTACACCTTC CASSSQSGVNYGYTF
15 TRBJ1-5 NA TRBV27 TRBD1 TGTGCCAGCAGCTGGTCGGGACAGGGTATTCAGCCCCAGCATTTT CASSWSGQGIQPQHF
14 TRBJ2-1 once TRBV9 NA TGTGCCAGCAGCCTTCAGACTGCCAGGAATGAGCAGTTCTTC CASSLQTARNEQFF
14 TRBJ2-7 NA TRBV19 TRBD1 TGTGCCAGTAGGATAAGACAGGGACCATACGAGCAGTACTTC CASRIRQGPYEQYF
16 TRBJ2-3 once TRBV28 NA TGTGCCAGCAGTCGTTCCTCGGGCGACAGCACAGATACGCAGTATTTT CASSRSSGDSTDTQYF
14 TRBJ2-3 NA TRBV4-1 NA TGCGCCAGCAGCCAAGCGGGACTCACAGATACGCAGTATTTT CASSQAGLTDTQYF
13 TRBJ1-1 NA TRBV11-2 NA TGTGCCAGCAGCTTGGGGGGGCGCAGTGAAGCTTTCTTT CASSLGGRSEAFF
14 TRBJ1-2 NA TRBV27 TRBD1 TGTGCCAGCAGTTCCCGGGACAGCCTCTATGGCTACACCTTC CASSSRDSLYGYTF
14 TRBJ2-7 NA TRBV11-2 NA TGTGCCAGCAGCTTAGTTAAGGGCGTGGGGGAGCAGTACTTC CASSLVKGVGEQYF
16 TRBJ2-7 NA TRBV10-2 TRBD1 TGCGCCAGCAGTGTGGTTTTAGGGACAGGGTCCTACGAGCAGTACTTC CASSVVLGTGSYEQYF
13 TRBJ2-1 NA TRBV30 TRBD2 TGTGCCTGGAGTCGGACTAGCGACAATGAGCAGTTCTTC CAWSRTSDNEQFF
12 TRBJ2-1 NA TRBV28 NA TGTGCCAGCAGCCCCAAGAGCAATGAGCAGTTCTTC CASSPKSNEQFF
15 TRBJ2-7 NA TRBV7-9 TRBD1 TGTGCCAGCAGAGACGGGCGTCAGGGGGTCTACGAGCAGTACTTC CASRDGRQGVYEQYF
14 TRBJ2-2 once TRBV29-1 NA TGCAGCTATATGGGGCAGTCAAACACCGGGGAGCTGTTTTTT CSYMGQSNTGELFF
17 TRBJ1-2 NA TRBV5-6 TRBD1 TGTGCCAGCAGCTGGGGGGCACAGGGGGCGAGAGACTATGGCTACACCTTC CASSWGAQGARDYGYTF
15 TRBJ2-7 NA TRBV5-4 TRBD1 TGTGCCAGCAGCTCGGGGCAGGGGGTTTTAGGTGAGCAGTACTTC CASSSGQGVLGEQYF
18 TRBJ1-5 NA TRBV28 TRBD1 TGTGCCAGCAGTTCCAAACGTAGGTACACAGGGGTCAATCAGCCCCAGCATTTT CASSSKRRYTGVNQPQHF
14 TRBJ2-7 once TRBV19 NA TGTGCCAGTAGTGGGGACTCGCACCCCTACGAGCAGTACTTC CASSGDSHPYEQYF
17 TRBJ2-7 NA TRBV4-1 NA TGCGCCAGCAGCCAAGATGCGGAAACAGGGAAAACTCGCGAGCAGTACTTC CASSQDAETGKTREQYF
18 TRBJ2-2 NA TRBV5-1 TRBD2 TGCGCCAGCAGCTTGGATCACCTAGCGGGCGTGTACACCGGGGAGCTGTTTTTT CASSLDHLAGVYTGELFF
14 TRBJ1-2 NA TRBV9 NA TGTGCCAGCAGCGTAGCTGGGTCAGACACGGGCTACACCTTC CASSVAGSDTGYTF
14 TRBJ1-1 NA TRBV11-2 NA TGTGCCAGCAGCTTAATTCGACGGAACACTGAAGCTTTCTTT CASSLIRRNTEAFF
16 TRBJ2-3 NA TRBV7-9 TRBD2 TGTGCCAGCAGCTGGGGATGGCGGGAGGGCACAGATACGCAGTATTTT CASSWGWREGTDTQYF
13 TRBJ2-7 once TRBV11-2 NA TGTGCCAGCAGGCCTCCCGGGGCTTACGAGCAGTACTTC CASRPPGAYEQYF
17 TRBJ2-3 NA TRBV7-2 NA TGTGCCAGCAGCTTAGGGAGGAGGATCACTAGCACAGATACGCAGTATTTT CASSLGRRITSTDTQYF
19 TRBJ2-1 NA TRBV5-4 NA TGTGCCAGCATGACGATGGTACGGACAATAGGGCTATCGGGGAATGAGCAGTTCTTC CASMTMVRTIGLSGNEQFF
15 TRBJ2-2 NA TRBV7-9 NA TGTGCCAGCAGCTTAGCTCAGGGTGGCACCGGGGAGCTGTTTTTT CASSLAQGGTGELFF
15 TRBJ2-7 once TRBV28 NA TGTGCCAGCAGTTTCCCAGCGGAAAGCTCCTACGAGCAGTACTTC CASSFPAESSYEQYF
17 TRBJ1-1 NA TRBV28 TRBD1 TGTGCCAGCAGTTCCACCCTCTTTCAGGGGGCCATCACTGAAGCTTTCTTT CASSSTLFQGAITEAFF
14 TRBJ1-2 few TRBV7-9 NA TGTGCCAGCAGCTTAGCTCCCACCGGGAATGGCTACACCTTC CASSLAPTGNGYTF
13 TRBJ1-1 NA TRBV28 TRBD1 TGTGCCAGCAGTTTAAAGACAGGGACTGAAGCTTTCTTT CASSLKTGTEAFF
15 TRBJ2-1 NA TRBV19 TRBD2 TGTGCCAGTGCCACCAAGGCGGGGGTATCTGTAGAGCAGTTCTTC CASATKAGVSVEQFF
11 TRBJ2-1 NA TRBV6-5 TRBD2 TGTGCCAGCAGGACTAGCTCTGTGCAGTTCTTC CASRTSSVQFF
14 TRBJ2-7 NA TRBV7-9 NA TGTGCCAGCAGCTTAGATCCGGGGGCCGACGAGCAGTACTTC CASSLDPGADEQYF
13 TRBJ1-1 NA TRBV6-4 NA TGTGCCAGCAGTGACTCCCCGGGGGCCGAAGCTTTCTTT CASSDSPGAEAFF
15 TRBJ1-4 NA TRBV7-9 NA TGTGCCAGCAGCGCCCCCGGGGCAGTTAATGAAAAACTGTTTTTT CASSAPGAVNEKLFF
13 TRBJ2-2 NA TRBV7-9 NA TGTGCCAGCAAGCTTACCGACACCGGGGAGCTGTTTTTT CASKLTDTGELFF
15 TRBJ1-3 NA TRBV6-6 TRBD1 TGTGCCAGCAGCGCAGACAGGGCTTCTGGAAACACCATATATTTT CASSADRASGNTIYF